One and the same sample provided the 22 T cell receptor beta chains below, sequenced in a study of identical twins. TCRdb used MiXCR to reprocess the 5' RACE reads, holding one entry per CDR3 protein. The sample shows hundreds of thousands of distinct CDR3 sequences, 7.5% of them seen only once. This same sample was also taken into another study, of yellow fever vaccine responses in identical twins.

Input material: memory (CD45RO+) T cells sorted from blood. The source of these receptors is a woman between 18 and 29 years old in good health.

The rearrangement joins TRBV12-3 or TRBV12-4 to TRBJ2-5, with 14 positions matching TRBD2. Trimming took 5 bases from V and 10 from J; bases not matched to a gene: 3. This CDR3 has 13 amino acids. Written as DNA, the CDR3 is TGTGCCAGCAGTGGGACTAGCGGGAGTGACCAGTACTTC. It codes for CASSGTSGSDQYF.

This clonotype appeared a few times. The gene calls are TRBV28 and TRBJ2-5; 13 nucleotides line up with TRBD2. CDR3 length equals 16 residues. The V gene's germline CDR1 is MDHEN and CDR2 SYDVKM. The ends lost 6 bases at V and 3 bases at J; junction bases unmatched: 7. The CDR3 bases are TGTGCCAGCAGAACGACCGGGACTAGCGGGGAAGAGACCCAGTACTTC. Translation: CASRTTGTSGEETQYF.

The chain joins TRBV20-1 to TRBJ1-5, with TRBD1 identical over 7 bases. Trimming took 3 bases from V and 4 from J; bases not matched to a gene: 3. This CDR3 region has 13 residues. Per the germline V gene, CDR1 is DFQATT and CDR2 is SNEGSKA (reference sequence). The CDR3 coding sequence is TGCAGTGCTAGGACAGGGTATAATCAGCCCCAGCATTTT. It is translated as CSARTGYNQPQHF.

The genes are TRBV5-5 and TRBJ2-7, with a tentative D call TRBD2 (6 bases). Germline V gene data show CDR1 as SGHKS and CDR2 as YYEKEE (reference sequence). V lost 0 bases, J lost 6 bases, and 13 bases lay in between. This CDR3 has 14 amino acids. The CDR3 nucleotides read TGTGCCAGCAGCTTGGCCGGGAGTTTACGCGAGCAGTACTTC. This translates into CASSLAGSLREQYF. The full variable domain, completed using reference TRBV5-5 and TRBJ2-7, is DAGVTQSPTHLIKTRGQQVTLRCSPISGHKSVSWYQQVLGQGPQFIFQYYEKEERGRGNFPDRFSARQFPNYSSELNVNALLLGDSALYLCASSLAGSLREQYFGPGTRLTVT.

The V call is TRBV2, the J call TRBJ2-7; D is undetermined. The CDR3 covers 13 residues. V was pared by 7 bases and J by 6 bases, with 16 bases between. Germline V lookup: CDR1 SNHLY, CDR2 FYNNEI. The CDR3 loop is CASNGPTDLEQYF. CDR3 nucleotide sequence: TGTGCCAGCAATGGACCGACTGACCTCGAGCAGTACTTC. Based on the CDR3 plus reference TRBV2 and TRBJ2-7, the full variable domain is EPEVTQTPSHQVTQMGQEVILRCVPISNHLYFYWYRQILGQKVEFLVSFYNNEISEKSEIFDDQFSVERPDGSNFTLKIRSTKLEDSAMYFCASNGPTDLEQYFGPGTRLTVT.

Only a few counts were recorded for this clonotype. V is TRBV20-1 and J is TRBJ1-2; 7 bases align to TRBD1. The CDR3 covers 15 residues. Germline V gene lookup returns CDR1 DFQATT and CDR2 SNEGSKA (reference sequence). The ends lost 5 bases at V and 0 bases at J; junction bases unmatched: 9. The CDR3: CSAAQGGAANYGYTF. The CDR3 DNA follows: TGCAGTGCTGCCCAGGGGGGCGCCGCTAACTATGGCTACACCTTC.

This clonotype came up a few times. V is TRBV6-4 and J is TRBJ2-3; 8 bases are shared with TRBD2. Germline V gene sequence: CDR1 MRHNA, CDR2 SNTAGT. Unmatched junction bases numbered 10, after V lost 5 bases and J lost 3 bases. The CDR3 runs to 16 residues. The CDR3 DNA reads TGTGCCAGCAGTTTGAGCGGGGGAGGGGAGACAGATACGCAGTATTTT. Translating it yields CASSLSGGGETDTQYF.

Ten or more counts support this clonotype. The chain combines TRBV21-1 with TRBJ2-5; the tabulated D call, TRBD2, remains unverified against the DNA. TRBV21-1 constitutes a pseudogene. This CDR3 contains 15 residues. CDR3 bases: TGTGCCAGCAGCAACCGAGGGACGGCAGAACAGACCCAGTACTTC. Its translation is CASSNRGTAEQTQYF.

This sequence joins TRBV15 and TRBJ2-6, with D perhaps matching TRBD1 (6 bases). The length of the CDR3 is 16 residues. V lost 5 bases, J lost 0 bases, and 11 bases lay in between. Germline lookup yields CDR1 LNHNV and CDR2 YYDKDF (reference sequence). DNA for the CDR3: TGTGCCACCAGCGGGGGCAGCCTCTCTGGGGCCAACGTCCTGACTTTC. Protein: CATSGGSLSGANVLTF.

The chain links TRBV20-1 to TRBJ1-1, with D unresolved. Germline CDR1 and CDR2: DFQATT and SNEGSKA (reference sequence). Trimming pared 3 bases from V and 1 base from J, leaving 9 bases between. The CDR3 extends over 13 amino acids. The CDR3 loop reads CSASPDKNTEAFF. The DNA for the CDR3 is TGCAGTGCTAGTCCCGACAAGAACACTGAAGCTTTCTTT.

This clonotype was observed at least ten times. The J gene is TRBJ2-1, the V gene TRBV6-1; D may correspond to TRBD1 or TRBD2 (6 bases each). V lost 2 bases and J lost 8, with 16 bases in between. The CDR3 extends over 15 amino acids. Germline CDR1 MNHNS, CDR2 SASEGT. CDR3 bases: TGTGCCAGCAGTGAATCCTCCCCGGGGGCTGATGAGCAGTTCTTC. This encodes CASSESSPGADEQFF.

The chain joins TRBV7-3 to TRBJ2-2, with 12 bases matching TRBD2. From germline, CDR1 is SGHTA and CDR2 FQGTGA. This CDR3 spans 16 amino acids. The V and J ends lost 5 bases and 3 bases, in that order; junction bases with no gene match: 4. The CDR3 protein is CASSQGTSGYTGELFF. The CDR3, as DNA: TGTGCCAGCAGCCAGGGGACTAGCGGGTACACCGGGGAGCTGTTTTTT.

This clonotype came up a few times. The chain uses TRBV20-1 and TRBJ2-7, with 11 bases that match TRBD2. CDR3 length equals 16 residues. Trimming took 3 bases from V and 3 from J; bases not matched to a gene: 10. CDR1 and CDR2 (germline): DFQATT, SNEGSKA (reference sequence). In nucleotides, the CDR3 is TGCAGTGCTAGCCCCGATGGGCTAGCGGGAGGCTACGAGCAGTACTTC. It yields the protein CSASPDGLAGGYEQYF.

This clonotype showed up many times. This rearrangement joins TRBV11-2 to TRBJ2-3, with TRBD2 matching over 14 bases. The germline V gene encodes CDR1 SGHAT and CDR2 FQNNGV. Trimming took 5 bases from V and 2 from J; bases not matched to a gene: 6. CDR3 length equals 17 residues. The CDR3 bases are TGTGCCAGCAGCCCCAGACTAGCGGGGGGGCTCACAGATACGCAGTATTTT. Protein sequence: CASSPRLAGGLTDTQYF.

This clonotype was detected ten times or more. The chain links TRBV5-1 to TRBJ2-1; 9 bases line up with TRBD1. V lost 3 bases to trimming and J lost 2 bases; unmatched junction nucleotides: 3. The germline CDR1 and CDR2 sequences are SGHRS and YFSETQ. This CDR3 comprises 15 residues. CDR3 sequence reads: CASSSGTGPYNEQFF. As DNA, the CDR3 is TGCGCCAGCAGCTCAGGGACAGGGCCCTACAATGAGCAGTTCTTC.

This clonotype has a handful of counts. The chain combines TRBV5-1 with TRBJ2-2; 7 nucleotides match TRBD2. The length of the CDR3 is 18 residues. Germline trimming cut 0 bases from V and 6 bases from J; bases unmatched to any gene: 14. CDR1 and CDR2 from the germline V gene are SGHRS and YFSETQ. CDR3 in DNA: TGCGCCAGCAGCTTGGGTCTAGCGGCCAGGGTATTCGCCGGGGAGCTGTTTTTT. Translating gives CASSLGLAARVFAGELFF.

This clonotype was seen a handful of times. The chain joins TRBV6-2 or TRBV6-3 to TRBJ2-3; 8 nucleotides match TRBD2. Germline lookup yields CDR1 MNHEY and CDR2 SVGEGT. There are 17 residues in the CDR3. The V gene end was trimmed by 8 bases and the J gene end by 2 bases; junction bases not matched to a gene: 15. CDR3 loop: CASHTSLTGGHTDTQYF. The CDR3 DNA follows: TGTGCCAGCCACACATCCCTTACGGGAGGGCACACAGATACGCAGTATTTT.

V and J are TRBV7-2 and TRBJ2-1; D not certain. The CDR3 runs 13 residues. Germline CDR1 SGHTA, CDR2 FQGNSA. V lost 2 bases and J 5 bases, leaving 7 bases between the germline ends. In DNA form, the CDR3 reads TGTGCCAGCAGCTTACTATGGAACAATGAGCAGTTCTTC. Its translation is CASSLLWNNEQFF.

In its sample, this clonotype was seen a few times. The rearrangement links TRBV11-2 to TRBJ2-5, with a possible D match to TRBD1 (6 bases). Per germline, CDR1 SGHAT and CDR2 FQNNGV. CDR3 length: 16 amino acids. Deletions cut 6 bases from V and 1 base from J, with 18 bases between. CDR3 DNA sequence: TGTGCCAGCAGTCCAATCGGGGCAGGGGCCCAAGAGACCCAGTACTTC. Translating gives CASSPIGAGAQETQYF.

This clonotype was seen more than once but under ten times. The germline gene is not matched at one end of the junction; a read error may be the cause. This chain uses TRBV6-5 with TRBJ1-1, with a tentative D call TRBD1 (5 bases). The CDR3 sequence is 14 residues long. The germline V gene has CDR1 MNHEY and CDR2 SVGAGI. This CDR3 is CASSDSGGNTEAFF. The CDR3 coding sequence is TGTGCCAGCAGTGACTCTGGGGGGAACACTGAAGCTTTCTTT.

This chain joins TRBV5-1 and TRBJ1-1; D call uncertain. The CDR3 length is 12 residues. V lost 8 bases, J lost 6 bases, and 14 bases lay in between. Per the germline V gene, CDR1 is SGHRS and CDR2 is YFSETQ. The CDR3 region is CARITPLAEAFF. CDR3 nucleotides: TGCGCCAGGATAACCCCATTGGCTGAAGCTTTCTTT.

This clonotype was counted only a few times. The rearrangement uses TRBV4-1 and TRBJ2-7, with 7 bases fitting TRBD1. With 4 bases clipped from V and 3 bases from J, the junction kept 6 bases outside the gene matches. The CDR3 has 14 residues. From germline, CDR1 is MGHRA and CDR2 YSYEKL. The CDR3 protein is CASSPRDSYYEQYF. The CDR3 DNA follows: TGCGCCAGCAGCCCCCGGGACAGCTACTACGAGCAGTACTTC.